This T cell receptor (beta chain) is from a study of blood T cell repertoires in COVID-19. For the study at large: The analysed material was cDNA or gDNA that came from T cells, B-cell-depleted T cells, or PBMCs.

Recovery among Cohort 3 donors was established by two negative PCRs, clearance, or symptom resolution. This table comes from immunoSEQ multiplex PCR, and its TCRdb copy is limited to in-frame clones, with some not included. The sample lists a few hundred thousand clones, roughly 86% seen once, with roughly a tenth in the top ten. CDR3 length equals 14 residues. CDR1 is MNHEY, CDR2 SVGAGI, per germline. V lost 2 bases to trimming and J lost 9 bases, with 14 bases between them. This sequence joins TRBV6-5 and TRBJ2-1; D ambiguous. The sample was PBMCs or T cells enriched from blood (not recorded which). The origin of this receptor is a woman aged 30 to 39 who had recovered from COVID-19. The CDR3 here is CASSYLLVSSEQFF. The CDR3 coding sequence is TGTGCCAGCAGTTACCTCCTAGTTTCCAGTGAGCAGTTCTTC.